This TCR beta chain was identified in a study of tumor-infiltrating lymphocytes in primary liver carcinoma. Looking at the study overall: Staging placed the tumors at T1-T3 N0M0, and they measured roughly 4 to 10 cm across. Productive TCRbeta read yields ran from roughly 3.6 to 7.5 million per sample and were similar between tissues.

Researchers generated TCR beta cDNA from approximately 500 ng of total RNA, relying on a constant-region primer. Generation of the TCR beta libraries relied on three nested multiplex PCR rounds using slightly modified ARM-PCR. TRBV1-TRBV30 forward primers paired with a C-beta reverse primer were used in the first two PCR rounds, which ran roughly 9 cycles each. TCRdb analysed the multiplex PCR reads with MiXCR anew, one entry per CDR3 protein. The table shows about 190,000 distinct CDR3 sequences, with approximately 86% occurring only once. Turning to this clonotype: This sequence may be a read error, since a much larger clone differs from it by one base.

Unsorted bulk tissue, about 19-32 mg of it, served as the source for co-extraction of RNA and DNA. Five separate regions per tumor were sampled. Germline CDR1 and CDR2: SGHRS and YFSETQ. There are 14 residues in the CDR3. V was shortened by 4 bases and J by 7 bases, with 17 bases between the two germline ends. J is TRBJ1-1 and V is TRBV5-1, with no clear D. Sequencing was done on a sample of tumor tissue from primary liver carcinoma. This clonotype was sampled from a man in his forties with primary liver carcinoma and hepatitis B virus infection. The DNA of the CDR3 is TGCGCCAGCAGCATGGTATCCGGGAGCGGTGAAGCTTTCTTT. It is translated as CASSMVSGSGEAFF.